This is a list of T cell receptor beta chains from one sample in a study of shared clonotypes between healthy human individuals. Clones were sequenced by immunoSEQ multiplex PCR, and TCRdb holds only the in-frame ones, with some missing. The table has about 1.5 million clones, roughly 96% seen once; the top ten hold approximately 1.2%. The sample comprised naive CD4+ T cells sorted from blood. The receptors originated from a man aged 30-40 years in good health. The CDR3 runs from the conserved cysteine through the conserved F or W. D genes are given only for firm matches. A row's size may be missing; if present it is once, few, many or a size class.

clone_size j_call v_call d_call cdr3_aa cdr3_nt
- TRBJ2-5 TRBV6-5 TRBD2 CASSYSRGGAETQYF TGTGCCAGCAGTTACTCACGGGGAGGGGCAGAGACCCAGTACTTC
- TRBJ2-7 TRBV6-1 TRBD2 CASRGSSGSYEQYF TGTGCCAGCAGGGGCTCTAGCGGGTCCTACGAGCAGTACTTC
- TRBJ1-2 TRBV18 TRBD1 CASSPTGTDGYTF TGTGCCAGCTCACCCACCGGGACAGATGGCTACACCTTC
- TRBJ2-7 TRBV6-5 - CASSYGDRLVPGEQYF TGTGCCAGCAGTTACGGGGATCGACTAGTTCCGGGCGAGCAGTACTTC
- TRBJ1-3 TRBV7-2 - CASSSGRDGKIGNTIYF TGTGCCAGCAGCTCGGGCCGGGACGGAAAAATTGGAAACACCATATATTTT
- TRBJ1-2 TRBV20-1 - CSARFLSGYTF TGCAGTGCTAGGTTTTTATCTGGCTACACCTTC
- TRBJ2-3 TRBV28 - CASSSERGTDTQYF TGTGCCAGCAGTTCAGAGAGGGGAACAGATACGCAGTATTTT
- TRBJ2-5 TRBV6-6 - CASSSVRGQETQYF TGTGCCAGCAGTTCCGTCAGGGGACAAGAGACCCAGTACTTC
- TRBJ1-2 TRBV7-8 TRBD1 CASSLGQVYGYTF TGTGCCAGCAGCTTGGGACAGGTCTATGGCTACACCTTC
once TRBJ1-3 TRBV5-4 TRBD1 CASSMRIGGAAGNTIYF TGTGCCAGCAGTATGAGAATAGGGGGCGCGGCTGGAAACACCATATATTTT
- TRBJ2-5 TRBV11-2 - CASSLSPVYELVQETQYF TGTGCCAGCAGCTTGTCACCGGTTTATGAACTAGTCCAAGAGACCCAGTACTTC
- TRBJ2-7 TRBV28 - CASSLGESEQYF TGTGCCAGCAGTTTAGGTGAATCGGAGCAGTACTTC
- TRBJ2-3 TRBV20-1 - CSASPADTQYF TGCAGTGCTAGCCCCGCAGATACGCAGTATTTT
few TRBJ2-2 TRBV11-3 - CASGPGQNTGELFF TGTGCCAGCGGACCGGGACAAAACACCGGGGAGCTGTTTTTT
- TRBJ1-1 TRBV7-9 - CASSPLGGSTEAFF TGTGCCAGCAGCCCTCTTGGAGGGAGCACTGAAGCTTTCTTT
- TRBJ1-4 TRBV6-1 - CASTRPGQANEKLFF TGTGCCAGCACCCGCCCGGGGCAGGCAAATGAAAAACTGTTTTTT
once TRBJ2-1 TRBV28 - CASSPGRARKDNEQFF TGTGCCAGCAGTCCAGGGAGAGCGCGGAAGGACAATGAGCAGTTCTTC
- TRBJ2-3 TRBV7-9 - CASSPAWGRGPSGDTQYF TGTGCCAGCAGCCCCGCATGGGGGCGGGGGCCCTCGGGGGATACGCAGTATTTT
once TRBJ2-7 TRBV28 TRBD2 CASRPDGTSGYYEQYF TGTGCCAGCAGACCCGACGGGACTAGCGGTTACTACGAGCAGTACTTC
once TRBJ1-2 TRBV29-1 - CSVGGAYGYTF TGCAGCGTTGGGGGTGCCTATGGCTACACCTTC
- TRBJ2-2 TRBV19 - CASTKGRAHAGELFF TGTGCCAGTACAAAGGGAAGGGCGCACGCCGGGGAGCTGTTTTTT
- TRBJ1-5 TRBV10-3 - CAISESRGGRVHQPQHF TGTGCCATCAGTGAGTCTCGCGGCGGGAGGGTTCATCAGCCCCAGCATTTT
- TRBJ1-4 TRBV28 - CASSSPGRHEKLFF TGTGCCAGCAGTTCCCCCGGTCGTCATGAAAAACTGTTTTTT
- TRBJ2-3 TRBV5-4 - CASSKPSTDTQYF TGTGCCAGCAGTAAACCTAGCACAGATACGCAGTATTTT
- TRBJ2-7 TRBV5-4 - CASSNTGTNSYEQYF TGTGCCAGCAGCAATACCGGGACAAATTCCTACGAGCAGTACTTC
- TRBJ2-2 TRBV6-5 - CASSTPPPLAGELFF TGTGCCAGCAGTACACCCCCCCCTCTGGCCGGGGAGCTGTTTTTT
- TRBJ2-1 TRBV18 TRBD2 CASSAGLAEFDEQFF TGTGCCAGCTCCGCGGGGCTAGCGGAATTCGATGAGCAGTTCTTC
- TRBJ1-5 TRBV10-3 TRBD1 CAISEATGGWQPQHF TGTGCCATCAGTGAGGCGACAGGGGGCTGGCAGCCCCAGCATTTT
- TRBJ2-7 TRBV11-2 TRBD1 CASSTDRGAYEQYF TGTGCCAGCAGCACCGACAGGGGAGCCTACGAGCAGTACTTC
- TRBJ2-7 TRBV30 TRBD1 CAWSGVMRQGGYYEQYF TGTGCCTGGAGTGGGGTTATGAGACAGGGGGGATACTACGAGCAGTACTTC
- TRBJ2-1 TRBV14 TRBD2 CASSQGTSGLYPPYNEQFF TGTGCCAGCAGCCAAGGGACTAGCGGGTTGTACCCCCCTTACAATGAGCAGTTCTTC
- TRBJ1-1 TRBV10-3 TRBD1 CAIRTGFLGTEAFF TGTGCCATCAGGACAGGGTTTTTGGGAACTGAAGCTTTCTTT
- TRBJ2-2 TRBV27 - CASSLFGELFF TGTGCCAGCAGTTTATTCGGGGAGCTGTTTTTT
once TRBJ2-7 TRBV19 - CASSLTRGDSYEQYF TGTGCCAGTAGTTTGACTAGGGGCGACTCCTACGAGCAGTACTTC
- TRBJ1-4 TRBV29-1 - CSVVAPVKTQKLSPNEKLFF TGCAGCGTTGTGGCCCCTGTTAAGACGCAGAAGCTCAGCCCGAATGAAAAACTGTTTTTT
- TRBJ1-2 TRBV29-1 TRBD1 CSVEGTGGNYGYTF TGCAGCGTTGAGGGGACAGGAGGGAACTATGGCTACACCTTC
- TRBJ2-3 TRBV2 - CASSGFYGGQGWSDTQYF TGTGCCAGCAGTGGATTCTACGGAGGGCAGGGGTGGTCAGATACGCAGTATTTT
- TRBJ2-2 TRBV11-2 - CASRLLVGTRELFF TGTGCCAGCAGGCTTCTGGTTGGGACTCGCGAGCTGTTTTTT
few TRBJ2-7 TRBV27 - CASSEMSWGDLYYEQYF TGTGCCAGCAGCGAAATGTCGTGGGGAGACCTCTACTACGAGCAGTACTTC